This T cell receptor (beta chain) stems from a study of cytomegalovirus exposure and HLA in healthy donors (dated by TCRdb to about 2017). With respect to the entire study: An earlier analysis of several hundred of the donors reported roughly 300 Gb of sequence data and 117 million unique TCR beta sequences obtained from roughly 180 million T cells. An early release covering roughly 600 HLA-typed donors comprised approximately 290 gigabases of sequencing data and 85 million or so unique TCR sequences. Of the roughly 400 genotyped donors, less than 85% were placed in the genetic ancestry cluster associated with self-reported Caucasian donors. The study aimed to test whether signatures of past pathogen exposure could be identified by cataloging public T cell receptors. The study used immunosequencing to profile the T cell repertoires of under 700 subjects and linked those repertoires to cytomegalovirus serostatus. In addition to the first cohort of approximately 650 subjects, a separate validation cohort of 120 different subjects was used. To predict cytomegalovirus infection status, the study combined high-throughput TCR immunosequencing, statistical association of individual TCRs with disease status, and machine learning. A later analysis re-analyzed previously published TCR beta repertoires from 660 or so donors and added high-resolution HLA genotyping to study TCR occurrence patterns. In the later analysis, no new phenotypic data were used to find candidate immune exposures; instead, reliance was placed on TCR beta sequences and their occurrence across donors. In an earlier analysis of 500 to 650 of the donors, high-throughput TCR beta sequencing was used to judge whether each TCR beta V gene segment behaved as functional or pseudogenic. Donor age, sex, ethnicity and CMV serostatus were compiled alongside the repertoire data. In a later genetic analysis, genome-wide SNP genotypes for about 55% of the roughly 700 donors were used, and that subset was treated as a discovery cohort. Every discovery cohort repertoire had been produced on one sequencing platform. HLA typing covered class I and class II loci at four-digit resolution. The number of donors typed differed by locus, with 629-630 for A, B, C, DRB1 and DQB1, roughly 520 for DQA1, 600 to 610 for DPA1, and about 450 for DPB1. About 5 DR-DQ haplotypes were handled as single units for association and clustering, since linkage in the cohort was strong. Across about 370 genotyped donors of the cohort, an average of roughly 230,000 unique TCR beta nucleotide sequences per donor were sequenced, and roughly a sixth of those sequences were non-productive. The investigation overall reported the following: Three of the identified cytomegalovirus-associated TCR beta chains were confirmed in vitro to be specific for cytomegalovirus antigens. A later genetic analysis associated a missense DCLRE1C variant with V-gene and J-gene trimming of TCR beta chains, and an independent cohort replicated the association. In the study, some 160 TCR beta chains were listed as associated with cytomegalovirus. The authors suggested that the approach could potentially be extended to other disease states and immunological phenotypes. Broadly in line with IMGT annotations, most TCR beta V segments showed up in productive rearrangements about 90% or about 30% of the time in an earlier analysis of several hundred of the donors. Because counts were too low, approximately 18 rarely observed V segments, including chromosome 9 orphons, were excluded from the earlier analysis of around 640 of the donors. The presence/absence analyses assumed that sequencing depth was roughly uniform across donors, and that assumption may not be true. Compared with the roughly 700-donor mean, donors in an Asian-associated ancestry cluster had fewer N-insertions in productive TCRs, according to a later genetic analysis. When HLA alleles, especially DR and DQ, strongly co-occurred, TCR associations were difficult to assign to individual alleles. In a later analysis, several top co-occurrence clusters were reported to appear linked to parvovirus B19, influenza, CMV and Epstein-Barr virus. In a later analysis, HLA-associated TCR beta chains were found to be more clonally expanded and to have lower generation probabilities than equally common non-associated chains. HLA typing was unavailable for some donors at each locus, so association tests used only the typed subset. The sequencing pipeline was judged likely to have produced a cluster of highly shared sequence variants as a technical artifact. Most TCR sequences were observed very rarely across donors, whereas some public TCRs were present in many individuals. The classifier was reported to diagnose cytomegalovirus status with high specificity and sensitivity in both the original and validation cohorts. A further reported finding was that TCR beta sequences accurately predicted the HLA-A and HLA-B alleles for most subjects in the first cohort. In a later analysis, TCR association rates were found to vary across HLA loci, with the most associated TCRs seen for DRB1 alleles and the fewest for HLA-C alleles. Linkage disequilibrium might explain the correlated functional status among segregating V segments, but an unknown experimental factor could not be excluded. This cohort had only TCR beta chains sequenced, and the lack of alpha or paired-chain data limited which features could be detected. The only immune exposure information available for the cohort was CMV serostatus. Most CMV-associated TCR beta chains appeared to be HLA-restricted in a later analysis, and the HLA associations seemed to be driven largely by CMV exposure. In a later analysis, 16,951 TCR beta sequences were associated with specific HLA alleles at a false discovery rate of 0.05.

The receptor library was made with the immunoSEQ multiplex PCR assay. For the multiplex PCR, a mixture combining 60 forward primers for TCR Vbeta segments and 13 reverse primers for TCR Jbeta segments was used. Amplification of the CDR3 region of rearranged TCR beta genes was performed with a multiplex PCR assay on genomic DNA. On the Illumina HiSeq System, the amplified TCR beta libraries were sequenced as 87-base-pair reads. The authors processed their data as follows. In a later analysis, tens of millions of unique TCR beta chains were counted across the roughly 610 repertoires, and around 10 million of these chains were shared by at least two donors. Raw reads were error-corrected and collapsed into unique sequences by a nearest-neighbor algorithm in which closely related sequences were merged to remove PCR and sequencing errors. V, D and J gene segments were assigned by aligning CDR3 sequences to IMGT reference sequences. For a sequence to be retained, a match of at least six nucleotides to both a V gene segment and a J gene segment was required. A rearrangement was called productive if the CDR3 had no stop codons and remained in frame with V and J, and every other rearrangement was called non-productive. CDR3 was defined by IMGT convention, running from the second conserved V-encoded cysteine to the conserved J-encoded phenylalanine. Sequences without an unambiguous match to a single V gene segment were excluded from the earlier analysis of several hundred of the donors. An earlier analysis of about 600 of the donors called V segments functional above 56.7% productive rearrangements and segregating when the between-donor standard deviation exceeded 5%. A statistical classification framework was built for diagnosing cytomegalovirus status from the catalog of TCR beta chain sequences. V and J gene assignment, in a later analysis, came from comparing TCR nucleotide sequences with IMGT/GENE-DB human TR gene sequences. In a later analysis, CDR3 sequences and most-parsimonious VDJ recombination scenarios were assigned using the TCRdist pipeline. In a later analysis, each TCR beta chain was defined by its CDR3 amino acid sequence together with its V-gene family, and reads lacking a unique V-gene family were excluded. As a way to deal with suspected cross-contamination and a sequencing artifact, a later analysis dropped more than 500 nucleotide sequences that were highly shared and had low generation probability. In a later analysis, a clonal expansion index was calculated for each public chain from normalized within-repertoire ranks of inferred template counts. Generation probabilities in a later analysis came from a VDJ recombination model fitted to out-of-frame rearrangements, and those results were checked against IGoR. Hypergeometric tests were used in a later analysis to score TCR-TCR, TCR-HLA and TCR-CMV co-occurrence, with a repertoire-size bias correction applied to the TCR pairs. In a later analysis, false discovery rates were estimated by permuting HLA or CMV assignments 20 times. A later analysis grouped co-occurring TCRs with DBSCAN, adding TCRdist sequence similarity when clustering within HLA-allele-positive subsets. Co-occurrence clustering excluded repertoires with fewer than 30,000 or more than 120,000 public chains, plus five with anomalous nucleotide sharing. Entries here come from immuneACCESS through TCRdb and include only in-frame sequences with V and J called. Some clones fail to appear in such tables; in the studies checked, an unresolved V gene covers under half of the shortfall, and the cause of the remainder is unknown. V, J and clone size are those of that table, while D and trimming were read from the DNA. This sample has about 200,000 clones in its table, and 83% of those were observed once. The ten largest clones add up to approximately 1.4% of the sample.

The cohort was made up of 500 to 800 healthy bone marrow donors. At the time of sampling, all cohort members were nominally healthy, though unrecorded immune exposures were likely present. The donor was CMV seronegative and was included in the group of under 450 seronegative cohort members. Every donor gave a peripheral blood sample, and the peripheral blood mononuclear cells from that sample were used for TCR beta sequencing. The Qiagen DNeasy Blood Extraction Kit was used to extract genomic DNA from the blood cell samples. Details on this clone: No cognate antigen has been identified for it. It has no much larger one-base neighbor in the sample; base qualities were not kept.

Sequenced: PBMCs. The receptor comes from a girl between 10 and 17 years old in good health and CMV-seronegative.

CDR3 loop: CASAPGGKRANTEAFF. The sequence in DNA is TGTGCCAGCGCCCCAGGGGGAAAAAGAGCGAACACTGAAGCTTTCTTT. The chain is assembled from TRBV19 and TRBJ1-1, and 7 junction bases match TRBD1. Trimming takes 9 bases off V and 1 base off J; junction bases not matched to a gene: 14. Including cysteine and phenylalanine, the CDR3 has 16 amino acids. Just the 48-base CDR3 DNA is kept, in frame starting at base 1. CDR1 LNHDA and CDR2 SQIVND are derived from the germline V gene (reference sequence).